This is a list of T cell receptor beta chains from one sample in a study of OX40 agonist ivuxolimab in advanced cancers. Clones were sequenced by immunoSEQ multiplex PCR, and TCRdb holds only the in-frame ones, with some missing. Among over 35,000 clones listed, 87% were seen once. Sequencing used CD4+ or CD8+ T cells sorted from blood, obtained in a trial of the OX40 agonist ivuxolimab. The receptors derive from an adult with an advanced solid tumor such as melanoma, head and neck, liver or kidney cancer. The CDR3 runs from the conserved cysteine through the conserved F or W. A D gene is named only where the DNA matches it firmly. Not every row has a clone size; where given, it reads once, few, many or a size class.

J gene: TRBJ2-3; V gene: TRBV6-1; D gene: TRBD2; clone size: -; CDR3 protein: CASSGWGGSTDTQYF; CDR3 DNA: TGTGCCAGCAGTGGCTGGGGGGGGAGCACAGATACGCAGTATTTT
J gene: TRBJ2-7; V gene: TRBV29-1; D gene: TRBD1; clone size: -; CDR3 protein: CSATGGVYEQYF; CDR3 DNA: TGCAGCGCGACAGGGGGCGTATACGAGCAGTACTTC
J gene: TRBJ2-3; V gene: TRBV2; D gene: -; clone size: -; CDR3 protein: CASSKNPQDGWAQYF; CDR3 DNA: TGTGCCAGCAGTAAAAACCCACAGGACGGATGGGCGCAGTATTTT
J gene: TRBJ1-1; V gene: TRBV19; D gene: TRBD1; clone size: -; CDR3 protein: CASRTGGTEAFF; CDR3 DNA: TGTGCCAGTAGAACAGGGGGCACTGAAGCTTTCTTT
J gene: TRBJ2-3; V gene: TRBV4-2; D gene: -; clone size: -; CDR3 protein: CASSQPGSTDTQYF; CDR3 DNA: TGTGCCAGCAGCCAACCCGGTAGCACAGATACGCAGTATTTT
J gene: TRBJ1-2; V gene: TRBV19; D gene: -; clone size: -; CDR3 protein: CASSMGQPNYGYTF; CDR3 DNA: TGTGCCAGTAGTATGGGGCAGCCTAACTATGGCTACACCTTC
J gene: TRBJ2-2; V gene: TRBV6-6; D gene: -; clone size: once; CDR3 protein: CASSYSGQQAGELFF; CDR3 DNA: TGTGCCAGCAGTTACTCGGGTCAACAGGCCGGGGAGCTGTTTTTT
J gene: TRBJ2-7; V gene: TRBV9; D gene: -; clone size: -; CDR3 protein: CASSVAGDGTYEQYF; CDR3 DNA: TGTGCCAGCAGCGTAGCAGGAGACGGAACCTACGAGCAGTACTTC
J gene: TRBJ2-5; V gene: TRBV7-2; D gene: -; clone size: -; CDR3 protein: CASSFQGVQETQYF; CDR3 DNA: TGTGCCAGCAGCTTTCAGGGTGTTCAAGAGACCCAGTACTTC
J gene: TRBJ1-4; V gene: TRBV6-1; D gene: -; clone size: -; CDR3 protein: CASSELFGGTGEKLFF; CDR3 DNA: TGTGCCAGCAGTGAACTATTCGGGGGAACGGGTGAAAAACTGTTTTTT
J gene: TRBJ1-2; V gene: TRBV7-9; D gene: -; clone size: once; CDR3 protein: CASSQGWRPDYGYTF; CDR3 DNA: TGTGCCAGCAGCCAAGGGTGGCGGCCAGACTATGGCTACACCTTC
J gene: TRBJ1-3; V gene: TRBV19; D gene: -; clone size: -; CDR3 protein: CASSIGTPGNTIYF; CDR3 DNA: TGTGCCAGTAGTATTGGGACCCCTGGAAACACCATATATTTT
J gene: TRBJ2-2; V gene: TRBV15; D gene: -; clone size: -; CDR3 protein: CATSRGRGELFF; CDR3 DNA: TGTGCCACCAGCAGAGGCCGCGGGGAGCTGTTTTTT
J gene: TRBJ2-3; V gene: TRBV6-6; D gene: TRBD1; clone size: few; CDR3 protein: CASSSRDSHTDTQYF; CDR3 DNA: TGTGCCAGCAGTTCCCGGGACAGCCACACAGATACGCAGTATTTT